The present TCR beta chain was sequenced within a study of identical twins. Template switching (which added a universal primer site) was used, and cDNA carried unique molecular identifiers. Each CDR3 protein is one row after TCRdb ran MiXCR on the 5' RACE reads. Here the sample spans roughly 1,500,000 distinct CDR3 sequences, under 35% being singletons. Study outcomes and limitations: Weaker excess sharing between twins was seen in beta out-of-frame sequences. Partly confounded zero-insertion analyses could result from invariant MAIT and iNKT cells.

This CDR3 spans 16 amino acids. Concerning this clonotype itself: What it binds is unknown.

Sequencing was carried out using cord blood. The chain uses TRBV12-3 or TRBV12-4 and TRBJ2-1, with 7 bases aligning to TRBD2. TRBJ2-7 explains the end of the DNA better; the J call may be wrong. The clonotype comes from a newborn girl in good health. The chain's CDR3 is CASTDGGSSSYNEQYF. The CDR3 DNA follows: TGTGCCAGCACCGACGGGGGGTCGAGCTCCTACAATGAGCAGTACTTC.